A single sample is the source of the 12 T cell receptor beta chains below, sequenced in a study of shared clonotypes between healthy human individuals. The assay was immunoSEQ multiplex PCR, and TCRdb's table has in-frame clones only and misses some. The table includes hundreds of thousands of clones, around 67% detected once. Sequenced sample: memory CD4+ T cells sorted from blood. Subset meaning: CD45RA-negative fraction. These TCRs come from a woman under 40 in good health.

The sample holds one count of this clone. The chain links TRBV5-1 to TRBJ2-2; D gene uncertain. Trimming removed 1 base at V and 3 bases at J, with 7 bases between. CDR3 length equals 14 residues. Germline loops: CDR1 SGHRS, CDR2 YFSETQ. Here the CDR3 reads CASSLMPDTGELFF. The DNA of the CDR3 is TGCGCCAGCAGCTTGATGCCGGACACCGGGGAGCTGTTTTTT.

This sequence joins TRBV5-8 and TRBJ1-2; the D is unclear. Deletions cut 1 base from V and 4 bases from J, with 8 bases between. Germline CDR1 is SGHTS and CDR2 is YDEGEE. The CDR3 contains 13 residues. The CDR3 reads CASSLRGPYGYTF. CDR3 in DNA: TGTGCCAGCAGCTTGCGGGGTCCCTATGGCTACACCTTC. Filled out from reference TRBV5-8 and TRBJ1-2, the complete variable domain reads EAGVTQSPTHLIKTRGQQATLRCSPISGHTSVYWYQQALGLGLQFLLWYDEGEERNRGNFPPRFSGRQFPNYSSELNVNALELEDSALYLCASSLRGPYGYTFGSGTRLTVV.

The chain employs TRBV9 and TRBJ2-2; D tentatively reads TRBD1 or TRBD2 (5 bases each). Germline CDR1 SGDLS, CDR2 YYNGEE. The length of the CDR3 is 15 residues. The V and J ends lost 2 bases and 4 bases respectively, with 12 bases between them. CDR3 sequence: CASSVGGRLTGELFF. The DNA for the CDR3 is TGTGCCAGCAGCGTTGGGGGTAGGCTCACCGGGGAGCTGTTTTTT.

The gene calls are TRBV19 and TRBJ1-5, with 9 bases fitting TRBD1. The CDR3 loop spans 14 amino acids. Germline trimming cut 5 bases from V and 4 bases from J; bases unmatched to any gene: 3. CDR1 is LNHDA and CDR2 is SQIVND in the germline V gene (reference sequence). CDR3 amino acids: CASSPDRGNQPQHF. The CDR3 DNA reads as TGTGCCAGTAGTCCAGACAGGGGGAATCAGCCCCAGCATTTT.

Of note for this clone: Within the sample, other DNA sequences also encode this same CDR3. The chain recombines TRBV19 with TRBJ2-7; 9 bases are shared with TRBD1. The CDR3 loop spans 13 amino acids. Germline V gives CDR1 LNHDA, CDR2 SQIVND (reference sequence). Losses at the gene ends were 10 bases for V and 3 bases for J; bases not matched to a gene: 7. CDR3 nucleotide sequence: TGTGCCACCACCGGGACAGGGAACTACGAGCAGTACTTC. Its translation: CATTGTGNYEQYF.

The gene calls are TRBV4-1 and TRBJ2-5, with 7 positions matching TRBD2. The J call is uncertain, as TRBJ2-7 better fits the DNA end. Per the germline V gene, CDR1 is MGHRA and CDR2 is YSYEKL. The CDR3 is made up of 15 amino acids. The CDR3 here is CASSQVEAGKYEQYF. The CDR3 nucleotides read TGCGCCAGCAGCCAAGTGGAAGCGGGAAAATACGAGCAGTACTTC.

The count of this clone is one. CDR3 protein: CASSTVAGVGPGELFF. Written as DNA, the CDR3 is TGTGCCAGCAGTACCGTAGCGGGAGTGGGTCCCGGGGAGCTGTTTTTT. The genes are TRBV11-2 and TRBJ2-2; TRBD2 agrees at 9 bases. With 6 bases clipped from V and 6 bases from J, the junction kept 11 bases outside the gene matches. The CDR3 spans 16 residues. Germline V lookup: CDR1 SGHAT, CDR2 FQNNGV.

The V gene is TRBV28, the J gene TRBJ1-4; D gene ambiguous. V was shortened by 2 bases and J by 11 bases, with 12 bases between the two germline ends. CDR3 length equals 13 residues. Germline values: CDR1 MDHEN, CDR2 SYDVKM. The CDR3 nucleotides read TGTGCCAGCAGTTTAGCTGCTCTCCCGAAACTGTTTTTT. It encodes CASSLAALPKLFF.

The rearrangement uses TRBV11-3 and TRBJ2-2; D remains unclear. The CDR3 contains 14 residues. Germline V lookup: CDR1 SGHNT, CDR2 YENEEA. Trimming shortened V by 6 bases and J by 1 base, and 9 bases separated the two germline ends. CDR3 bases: TGTGCCAGCAGTTATGACGGGAACACCGGGGAGCTGTTTTTT. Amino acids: CASSYDGNTGELFF.

The CDR3 spells CASSQGPQNTEAFF. As DNA, the CDR3 is TGCGCCAGCAGCCAAGGCCCACAGAACACTGAAGCTTTCTTT. J is TRBJ1-1 and V is TRBV4-1; D remains ambiguous. V was trimmed by 1 base and J by 1 base, leaving 7 bases between them. CDR3 length equals 14 residues. CDR1 is MGHRA, CDR2 YSYEKL, per germline.

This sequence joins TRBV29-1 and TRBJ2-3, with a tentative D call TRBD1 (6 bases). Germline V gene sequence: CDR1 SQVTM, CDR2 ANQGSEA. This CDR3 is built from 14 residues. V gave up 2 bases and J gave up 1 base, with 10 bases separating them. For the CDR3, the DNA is TGCAGCGTTGAAAAGGGGGTAGGCACAGATACGCAGTATTTT. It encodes CSVEKGVGTDTQYF.

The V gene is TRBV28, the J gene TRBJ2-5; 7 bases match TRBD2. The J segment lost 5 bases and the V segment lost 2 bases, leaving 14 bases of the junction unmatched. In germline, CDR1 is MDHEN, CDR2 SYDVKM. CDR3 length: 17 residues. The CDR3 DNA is TGTGCCAGCAGTTTACCTAGCGGCACCGGCTTTCGGGAGACCCAGTACTTC. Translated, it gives CASSLPSGTGFRETQYF.